The 7 T cell receptor beta chains in this list originate from one sample, sequenced in a study of technical replicates of blood from several donors. Method: immunoSEQ multiplex PCR; TCRdb's copy keeps in-frame clones and lacks some. The sample consists of around 92,000 clones, 95% of them appearing once. Sequenced input: T cells isolated from PBMCs. The receptors were gathered from a human donor in good health.

This chain uses TRBV15 with TRBJ2-7; perhaps TRBD1 as D (6 bases). V shed 5 bases and J shed 4 bases, with 15 bases lying between them. This CDR3 has 14 amino acids. Germline loops: CDR1 LNHNV, CDR2 YYDKDF (reference sequence). CDR3 sequence: CATSATGHRYEQYF. As DNA, the CDR3 is TGTGCCACCAGCGCTACGGGACACCGTTACGAGCAGTACTTC.

This chain connects TRBV27 to TRBJ2-1, with D tentatively TRBD1 (6 bases). V lost 10 bases, J lost 9 bases, and 16 bases lay in between. Germline loops: CDR1 MNHEY, CDR2 SMNVEV (reference sequence). The CDR3 is 12 amino acids. This chain's CDR3 is CATGTFIGEQFF. The CDR3 nucleotides read TGTGCCACCGGGACATTTATAGGTGAGCAGTTCTTC.

Here the CDR3 reads CASSQDIGRGGEKLFF. The DNA of the CDR3 is TGCGCCAGCAGCCAAGATATAGGTCGGGGGGGTGAAAAACTGTTTTTT. The chain combines TRBV4-1 with TRBJ1-4; D is possibly TRBD1 (5 bases). Trimming took off 0 bases at V and 7 bases at J, with 15 bases between the two ends. The CDR3 contains 16 residues. Germline V gene data show CDR1 as MGHRA and CDR2 as YSYEKL.

About this clone: Other DNA sequences from this sample encode an identical CDR3 as well. The rearrangement joins TRBV15 to TRBJ2-7, with 8 bases identical to TRBD2. CDR3 length: 16 amino acids. Germline V CDR1 and CDR2: LNHNV, YYDKDF (reference sequence). After removal of 5 bases from V and 4 bases from J, the junction contained 13 bases not matched to a gene. The CDR3 nucleotides read TGTGCCACCAGCCGACCCGGGACTAGAGGAACGTACGAGCAGTACTTC. Translation gives CATSRPGTRGTYEQYF.

The rearrangement uses TRBV6-8 and TRBJ1-6, with D perhaps matching TRBD1 (6 bases). Germline lookup yields CDR1 MNHGY and CDR2 SAAAGT. Trimming removed 6 bases at V and 0 bases at J, with 21 bases between. The CDR3 covers 19 residues. CDR3 DNA sequence: TGTGCCAGCAGGTCCTGTGTGGGGGGGGCGAGCTCCTATAATTCACCCCTCCACTTT. It yields the protein CASRSCVGGASSYNSPLHF.

This chain links TRBV29-1 with TRBJ1-2, with D hard to call. In germline, CDR1 is SQVTM, CDR2 ANQGSEA. CDR3 size: 13 residues. V lost 7 bases to trimming and J lost 0 bases, with 12 bases between them. The CDR3 loop reads CSAGLTSNYGYTF. The DNA for the CDR3 is TGCAGCGCGGGTCTTACCTCTAACTATGGCTACACCTTC. The variable domain in full, with the rest retrieved from reference TRBV29-1 and TRBJ1-2, is SAVISQKPSRDICQRGTSLTIQCQVDSQVTMMFWYRQQPGQSLTLIATANQGSEATYESGFVIDKFPISRPNLTFSTLTVSNMSPEDSSIYLCSAGLTSNYGYTFGSGTRLTVV.

The chain joins TRBV27 to TRBJ2-3; no clear D. Trimming left V 3 bases short and J 0 bases short, with 10 bases between. CDR1 and CDR2 (germline): MNHEY, SMNVEV (reference sequence). CDR3 length: 15 amino acids. The CDR3 loop is CASSFGGPSTDTQYF. CDR3 bases: TGTGCCAGCAGTTTCGGCGGCCCTAGCACAGATACGCAGTATTTT.